This T cell receptor (beta chain) was recovered during a study of human T cells and chemical hapten exposure. Overall study context: Upper-back patches of 0.01% DPC were read at 6 days. A patient group, mainly female, showed alopecia areata, totalis or universalis. Overall study results and limits: TCRs above 1 in 1000 frequency did not change with DPC sensitization.

CDR3 length: 13 amino acids. V was pared by 6 bases and J by 10 bases, with 18 bases between. The time point here: patch test 2, 6 weeks after DPC sensitization. As for treatment: therapeutic diphenylcyclopropenone sensitization with weekly scalp DPC. Patients had alopecia, were aged 18 to 70, and were not pregnant. A few counts support this clonotype. Its antigen is unknown. A single record per CDR3 protein comes from TCRdb applying MiXCR to the RACE reads. The sample records under 450,000 distinct CDR3 sequences, about 6.3% being singletons. This TCR derives from a woman aged 18-29 years with alopecia areata. Some clones in this sample may be carry-over from other donors' samples. J is TRBJ2-5 and V is TRBV12-3 or TRBV12-4, with D tentatively TRBD2 (5 bases). This sample comprised whole blood, obtained in connection with sensitization to the hapten diphenylcyclopropenone (DPC). The CDR3: CASSQTIGGDQYF. CDR3 sequence (DNA): TGTGCCAGCAGCCAGACTATTGGAGGTGACCAGTACTTC.